A single sample is the source of the 12 T cell receptor beta chains below, sequenced in a study of T-cell memory formation after mild COVID-19. Each CDR3 protein gets one entry after TCRdb re-called the 5' RACE reads with MiXCR. The profile shows 350,000 to 450,000 distinct CDR3 sequences, approximately 25% of them singletons. The sequencing sample was made of PBMCs or a T cell subset sorted from them (not recorded which). The origin of the receptors is an adult woman who had mild COVID-19 (a few samples of this study predate the infection). Cell type and time point are not known.

The chain joins TRBV7-2 to TRBJ1-1; no clear D. The germline gives CDR1 SGHTA, CDR2 FQGNSA. The CDR3 sequence is 15 residues long. The V and J ends lost 1 base and 0 bases respectively, with 9 bases between them. The CDR3 here is CASSLDGAMNTEAFF. The CDR3 DNA reads as TGTGCCAGCAGCTTAGATGGAGCTATGAACACTGAAGCTTTCTTT. The full variable domain, in which reference TRBV7-2 and TRBJ1-1 provide the parts outside the CDR3, is GAGVSQSPSNKVTEKGKDVELRCDPISGHTALYWYRQSLGQGLEFLIYFQGNSAPDKSGLPSDRFSAERTGGSVSTLTIQRTQQEDSAVYLCASSLDGAMNTEAFFGQGTRLTVV.

V and J are TRBV7-2 and TRBJ2-3, with D hard to call. V dropped 0 bases and J dropped 1 base, with 8 bases sitting between them. The CDR3 totals 15 residues. CDR1 and CDR2 (germline): SGHTA, FQGNSA. In DNA, the CDR3 is TGTGCCAGCAGCTTAGCGTGGGCGGGCACAGATACGCAGTATTTT. Amino acids: CASSLAWAGTDTQYF.

V and J are TRBV6-2 or TRBV6-3 and TRBJ2-7, with 9 bases lining up with TRBD1. Trimming removed 2 bases from V and 4 bases from J; junction bases left unmatched: 6. Germline lookup yields CDR1 MNHEY and CDR2 SVGEGT. The CDR3 extends over 15 amino acids. The CDR3 protein is CASSYPGTGTYEQYF. In DNA, the CDR3 is TGTGCCAGCAGTTACCCGGGGACAGGGACGTACGAGCAGTACTTC.

The gene calls are TRBV12-3 or TRBV12-4 and TRBJ2-2; 8 bases align to TRBD2. The length of the CDR3 is 14 residues. J lost 7 bases, V lost 7 bases, and 8 bases had no gene match. For the CDR3, the DNA is TGTGCCAGCACCCTCGGGGGGGTGAACGGGGAGCTGTTTTTT. It is translated as CASTLGGVNGELFF.

The chain carries TRBV12-3 or TRBV12-4 and TRBJ1-1; weak D call: TRBD1 (5 bases). The CDR3 is 14 amino acids. Trimming shortened V by 6 bases and J by 5 bases, and 16 bases separated the two germline ends. CDR3 coding DNA: TGTGCCAGCAGCCCGGGACCCTGGAGGACTGAAGCTTTCTTT. This encodes CASSPGPWRTEAFF.

This clonotype showed up just a few times. The CDR3: CSAREGQGDYEQYF. Written as DNA, the CDR3 is TGCAGTGCTAGAGAGGGACAGGGAGACTACGAGCAGTACTTC. The rearrangement links TRBV20-1 to TRBJ2-7; 9 bases are shared with TRBD1. The CDR3 spans 14 residues. With 0 bases clipped from V and 3 bases from J, the junction kept 3 bases outside the gene matches. The germline gives CDR1 DFQATT, CDR2 SNEGSKA (reference sequence).

This clonotype has just a few counts. V usage is TRBV5-1 and J usage is TRBJ2-3; TRBD2 might be the D (6 bases). Germline values: CDR1 SGHRS, CDR2 YFSETQ. Trimming took off 4 bases at V and 0 bases at J, with 15 bases between the two ends. The CDR3 is 16 residues long. DNA of the CDR3: TGCGCCAGCAGCCCGGCCCGAGGGACTAGCACAGATACGCAGTATTTT. Amino acid sequence: CASSPARGTSTDTQYF.

The V and J genes are TRBV9 and TRBJ2-5; D is uncertain. Looked up from germline, CDR1 is SGDLS and CDR2 is YYNGEE. The V end was cut by 4 bases, the J end by 0 bases, with 10 bases between. This CDR3 spans 14 amino acids. The CDR3 spells CASSQTPYQETQYF. CDR3 in DNA: TGTGCCAGCAGCCAGACCCCGTACCAAGAGACCCAGTACTTC.

The chain carries TRBV7-9 and TRBJ1-6, with TRBD1 as a possible D gene (6 bases). Trimming took off 0 bases at V and 7 bases at J, with 10 bases between the two ends. The CDR3 loop spans 15 amino acids. Germline CDR1 is SEHNR and CDR2 is FQNEAQ (reference sequence). CDR3 coding DNA: TGTGCCAGCAGCTTAGCGCCGGGACACAATTCACCCCTCCACTTT. Amino acid sequence: CASSLAPGHNSPLHF.

This clonotype was seen only a few times. The rearrangement links TRBV6-2 or TRBV6-3 to TRBJ2-7, with TRBD1 as a possible D gene (5 bases). Trimming shortened V by 7 bases and J by 4 bases, and 8 bases separated the two germline ends. This CDR3 comprises 11 residues. Germline CDR1 reads MNHEY; CDR2 reads SVGEGT. CDR3 nucleotide sequence: TGTGCCAGCACCCAGGGTTACGAGCAGTACTTC. This codes for CASTQGYEQYF.

This clonotype was found a few times. The V gene is TRBV18, the J gene TRBJ1-3, with 9 bases fitting TRBD1. The CDR3 extends over 15 amino acids. J gave up 2 bases and V 3 bases, and 2 bases lay outside the gene matches. Germline V gene lookup returns CDR1 KGHSH and CDR2 LQKENI. The CDR3 spells CASSPGQGPGNTIYF. Written as DNA, the CDR3 is TGTGCCAGCTCACCGGGACAGGGCCCTGGAAACACCATATATTTT.

This clonotype has a handful of counts. The gene calls are TRBV20-1 and TRBJ2-3; D not certain. Trimming pared 3 bases from V and 6 bases from J, leaving 10 bases between. The CDR3 spans 12 residues. In germline, CDR1 is DFQATT, CDR2 SNEGSKA (reference sequence). CDR3 in DNA: TGCAGTGCTAGGGACGGCGCTGATACGCAGTATTTT. Protein: CSARDGADTQYF.